This TCR beta chain was captured in a study of cytomegalovirus exposure and HLA in healthy donors. Points on this clone: Its antigen is unidentified.

The PCR had 60 Vbeta and 13 Jbeta primers. Generated by immunoSEQ multiplex PCR, the TCRdb table keeps only in-frame clones and is missing some. The repertoire holds 150,000 or so clones, with 65% to 90% as singletons. Overall study results and limits: A likely sequencing artifact accounted for one observed cluster of highly shared sequence variants. One variant, a missense change in DCLRE1C, was linked in a later analysis to TCR beta V- and J-gene trimming. The authors later found most CMV-associated TCR beta chains appeared HLA-restricted. TCR beta chains numbering more than 150 were designated cytomegalovirus-associated.

This CDR3 has 16 amino acids. V trimming: 1 base; J trimming: 5 bases; junction bases outside the gene matches: 4. CDR1 is LGHNA, CDR2 YNFKEQ, per germline. The sequenced material came from PBMCs. This receptor was taken from a woman aged 50 to 65 in good health and CMV-seropositive. The chain is built from TRBV4-2 and TRBJ2-1, with 11 bases lining up with TRBD2. The chain's CDR3 is CASSQGIAGGNNEQFF. The CDR3 DNA sequence: TGTGCCAGCAGCCAAGGTATAGCGGGGGGGAACAATGAGCAGTTCTTC.